This entry features one T cell receptor beta chain sequence. Its antigen is not identified. This specimen comes from a study of cytomegalovirus exposure and HLA in healthy donors. In the PCR, 60 Vbeta and 13 Jbeta primers were used. This table comes from immunoSEQ multiplex PCR, and its TCRdb copy is limited to in-frame clones, with some not included. This repertoire shows fewer than 250,000 clones, about 83% found once; its top ten account for approximately 1.4%. Germline loops: CDR1 SGHDN, CDR2 FVKESK. V shed 4 bases, J shed 5 bases, and the junction held 12 bases outside the gene matches. This CDR3 contains 16 residues. General study points: Indistinguishability led to the exclusion of some V segments, TRBV6-2 and TRBV6-3 included.

Sequenced input: PBMCs. J is TRBJ2-7 and V is TRBV14; 9 bases are a match to TRBD1. The clonotype comes from a girl between 5 and 17 years old in good health and CMV-seronegative. CDR3 DNA sequence: TGTGCCAGCAGCCGATCCGCCGGGACAGGGTTACACGAGCAGTACTTC. Amino acids: CASSRSAGTGLHEQYF.